The rows below give T cell receptor beta chains drawn from one sample of a study of identical twins. TCRdb re-called the 5' RACE reads through MiXCR, storing one row per CDR3 protein. This sample yields 1.5 million to 2 million distinct CDR3 sequences, of which less than 35% are seen a single time; under 0.35% belongs to the top ten. The sample taken for sequencing was cord blood. The receptors come from a newborn girl in good health. Each CDR3 is given with its conserved first and last residue. A D gene is named only where the DNA matches it firmly. Size is stated for part of the rows, as once, few or many counts, or as a class when the clone is expanded.

>many|TRBV7-9|TRBJ2-1|NA
CASSLRGASSYNEQFF
TGTGCCAGCAGCTTACGCGGCGCGAGCTCCTACAATGAGCAGTTCTTC
>NA|TRBV7-2|TRBJ2-1|NA
CASSLAWWGQGHHEQFF
TGTGCCAGCAGCTTAGCGTGGTGGGGACAAGGCCACCATGAGCAGTTCTTC
>NA|TRBV4-2|TRBJ2-1|NA
CASSQVSPLAPISFSYNEQFF
TGTGCCAGCAGCCAAGTGTCTCCTCTAGCGCCTATCTCCTTCTCCTACAATGAGCAGTTCTTC
>many|TRBV5-1|TRBJ1-2|NA
CASSLGLDRTNYGYTF
TGCGCCAGCAGCTTGGGTTTGGACCGTACTAACTATGGCTACACCTTC
>NA|TRBV3-1|TRBJ2-3|NA
CASSPPLSAGIRDTQYF
TGTGCCAGCAGCCCTCCATTAAGCGCTGGGATCCGGGATACGCAGTATTTT
>NA|TRBV12-3/TRBV12-4|TRBJ2-2|NA
CASTPTSPWGTGELFF
TGTGCCAGCACCCCAACTAGCCCTTGGGGCACCGGGGAGCTGTTTTTT
>few|TRBV7-8|TRBJ2-7|NA
CASSLGRGFNSYEQYF
TGTGCCAGCAGCTTAGGGCGCGGTTTTAACTCCTACGAGCAGTACTTC
>NA|TRBV4-2|TRBJ2-7|NA
CASSQTSSNGVYEQYF
TGTGCCAGCAGCCAAACTAGCTCCAATGGGGTTTACGAGCAGTACTTC
>few|TRBV29-1|TRBJ1-1|NA
CSVVRRGTEAFF
TGCAGCGTTGTTCGCAGGGGCACTGAAGCTTTCTTT
>few|TRBV4-2|TRBJ1-2|NA
CASSQQWTTNYGYTF
TGTGCCAGCAGCCAACAATGGACAACTAACTATGGCTACACCTTC
>few|TRBV4-1|TRBJ2-4|TRBD2
CASSQGTSGGLAKNIQYF
TGCGCCAGCAGCCAAGGGACTAGCGGGGGGCTAGCCAAAAACATTCAGTACTTC
>NA|TRBV7-9|TRBJ1-2|TRBD1
CASSGAGTGRSCTF
TGTGCCAGCAGCGGAGCCGGGACAGGAAGGAGTTGCACCTTC
>few|TRBV12-3/TRBV12-4|TRBJ1-1|TRBD1
CASRGDRGRNTEAFF
TGTGCCAGCAGGGGGGACAGGGGGAGGAACACTGAAGCTTTCTTT
>NA|TRBV5-1|TRBJ2-3|TRBD2
CASSLGTRSTDTQYF
TGCGCCAGCAGCTTGGGGACTAGATCCACAGATACGCAGTATTTT
>few|TRBV27|TRBJ2-1|NA
CASSLNGPGDYNEQFF
TGTGCCAGCAGTTTGAACGGACCCGGCGATTACAATGAGCAGTTCTTC
>NA|TRBV11-2|TRBJ2-1|NA
CASSIATISYNEQFF
TGTGCCAGCAGCATTGCAACTATCTCCTACAATGAGCAGTTCTTC
>NA|TRBV25-1|TRBJ2-5|NA
CASSEWSGKETQYF
TGTGCCAGCAGTGAATGGAGCGGAAAAGAGACCCAGTACTTC
>NA|TRBV5-1|TRBJ1-1|TRBD1
CASSLGQDRRDTEAFF
TGCGCCAGCAGCTTAGGACAGGATCGCCGGGACACTGAAGCTTTCTTT
>NA|TRBV10-2|TRBJ2-3|TRBD2
CASRGSGGADTQYF
TGCGCCAGCAGGGGTAGCGGGGGTGCAGATACGCAGTATTTT
>many|TRBV7-2|TRBJ2-7|TRBD2
CASSSGLAYEQYF
TGTGCCAGCAGCTCGGGACTAGCCTACGAGCAGTACTTC
>NA|TRBV28|TRBJ2-1|NA
CASHSTGRAYNEQFF
TGTGCCAGCCACTCCACGGGACGGGCCTACAATGAGCAGTTCTTC
>few|TRBV24-1|TRBJ2-1|NA
CATSDLGPPNEQFF
TGTGCCACCAGTGATTTAGGACCACCCAATGAGCAGTTCTTC
>NA|TRBV20-1|TRBJ1-5|NA
CSANLRGAQSNQPQHF
TGCAGTGCCAACCTGCGGGGGGCCCAAAGCAATCAGCCCCAGCATTTT
>few|TRBV10-3|TRBJ1-1|NA
CAISDQGTNTEAFF
TGTGCCATCAGTGACCAGGGAACGAACACTGAAGCTTTCTTT
>few|TRBV6-5|TRBJ2-4|TRBD2
CASSYSATSGRGLAKNIQYF
TGTGCCAGCAGTTACTCGGCGACTAGCGGGAGGGGGCTAGCCAAAAACATTCAGTACTTC
>few|TRBV5-8|TRBJ1-2|NA
CASSLDVRSNYGYTF
TGTGCCAGCAGCTTGGACGTCAGATCGAACTATGGCTACACCTTC
>NA|TRBV20-1|TRBJ1-5|TRBD1
CSASGTDHQPQHF
TGCAGTGCTAGCGGGACAGACCATCAGCCCCAGCATTTT
>NA|TRBV2|TRBJ2-1|TRBD2
CASSGALAGVFEQFF
TGTGCCAGCAGTGGGGCGCTAGCGGGAGTTTTCGAGCAGTTCTTC
>NA|TRBV7-2|TRBJ2-1|NA
CASSFPPGAVTNEQFF
TGTGCCAGCAGCTTCCCTCCGGGGGCCGTAACCAATGAGCAGTTCTTC
>NA|TRBV7-2|TRBJ2-7|NA
CASSLAGTFGSYEQYF
TGTGCCAGCAGCTTAGCGGGGACTTTCGGATCCTACGAGCAGTACTTC
>few|TRBV20-1|TRBJ2-3|NA
CSARDKRVSTDTQYF
TGCAGTGCTAGAGATAAGCGGGTTAGCACAGATACGCAGTATTTT
>NA|TRBV7-8|TRBJ2-2|NA
CASSLDFGQGNTGELFF
TGTGCCAGCAGCTTAGACTTCGGGCAGGGAAACACCGGGGAGCTGTTTTTT
>few|TRBV28|TRBJ1-4|NA
CASRTGSTNEKLFF
TGTGCCAGCAGGACAGGTTCAACTAATGAAAAACTGTTTTTT